These 20 T cell receptor beta chains share one sample of origin, sequenced in a study of cytomegalovirus exposure and HLA in healthy donors. PCR used 60 Vbeta primers and 13 Jbeta primers. The assay was immunoSEQ multiplex PCR, and TCRdb's table has in-frame clones only and misses some. In the table there are 65,000 to 90,000 clones, about four fifths of which are singletons. The sample taken for sequencing was PBMCs. Every receptor here comes from a man in his 60s in good health and CMV-seronegative.

The gene calls are TRBV29-1 and TRBJ2-7; a weak D match, TRBD1 (7 bases). Germline V gene lookup returns CDR1 SQVTM and CDR2 ANQGSEA. The length of the CDR3 is 14 residues. V shed 4 bases and J shed 7 bases, with 20 bases lying between them. In DNA, the CDR3 is TGCAGCGTTGGGTTGGGCCAGGGGGGAAGGGAGCAGTACTTC. This translates into CSVGLGQGGREQYF.

V usage is TRBV27 and J usage is TRBJ2-2; D is uncertain. This CDR3 is 14 amino acids long. CDR1 and CDR2 (germline): MNHEY, SMNVEV (reference sequence). Trimming took 4 bases from V and 1 from J, leaving 7 bases between them. The CDR3 loop reads CASSWRRNTGELFF. The CDR3 region has the DNA TGTGCCAGCAGTTGGCGGAGGAACACCGGGGAGCTGTTTTTT.

V usage is TRBV5-1 and J usage is TRBJ2-7; a possible D gene is TRBD1 (5 bases). V dropped 4 bases and J dropped 3 bases, with 11 bases sitting between them. Germline V lookup: CDR1 SGHRS, CDR2 YFSETQ. The CDR3 is made up of 13 amino acids. As DNA, the CDR3 is TGCGCCAGCAGCCCCCTGACAGACTACGAGCAGTACTTC. It codes for CASSPLTDYEQYF. Based on the CDR3 plus reference TRBV5-1 and TRBJ2-7, the full variable domain is KAGVTQTPRYLIKTRGQQVTLSCSPISGHRSVSWYQQTPGQGLQFLFEYFSETQRNKGNFPGRFSGRQFSNSRSEMNVSTLELGDSALYLCASSPLTDYEQYFGPGTRLTVT.

The V and J genes are TRBV9 and TRBJ2-1; possibly TRBD1 for D (6 bases). V shed 0 bases and J shed 1 base, with 8 bases lying between them. Germline CDR1 reads SGDLS; CDR2 reads YYNGEE. The CDR3 has 15 amino acids. In DNA form, the CDR3 reads TGTGCCAGCAGCGTAGCAGGGGTATCCTACAATGAGCAGTTCTTC. As protein: CASSVAGVSYNEQFF.

The J gene is TRBJ2-7, the V gene TRBV2, with 13 nucleotides matching TRBD2. Germline V gene sequence: CDR1 SNHLY, CDR2 FYNNEI. V dropped 9 bases and J dropped 2; count of bases not matched to a gene: 7. This CDR3 has 15 residues. The CDR3 coding sequence is TGTGCCAGAGGATTCACTAGCGGGGGGGCCTACGAGCAGTACTTC. This translates into CARGFTSGGAYEQYF.

On this clone itself: One end of the junction does not line up with germline, which may come from a read error. The chain couples TRBV27 to TRBJ1-2; D is perhaps TRBD1 (5 bases). The CDR3 covers 13 residues. Germline values: CDR1 MNHEY, CDR2 SMNVEV (reference sequence). The CDR3 reads CASSLGAGWVLLF. The CDR3 DNA reads as TGTGCCAGCAGTTTAGGGGCGGGGTGGGTGCTTCTCTTC.

The chain employs TRBV4-1 and TRBJ2-7, with TRBD1 matching 9 bases. J gave up 2 bases and V 2 bases, and 7 bases lay outside the gene matches. Germline V gene sequence: CDR1 MGHRA, CDR2 YSYEKL. The length of the CDR3 is 16 residues. The CDR3 loop is CASSQSPGTGTYEQYF. The CDR3 DNA reads as TGCGCCAGCAGCCAATCACCCGGGACAGGGACCTACGAGCAGTACTTC.

V and J are TRBV5-1 and TRBJ1-2; maybe TRBD1 (6 bases). This CDR3 has 16 residues. Germline values: CDR1 SGHRS, CDR2 YFSETQ. Trimming stripped 5 bases from V and 0 bases from J, with 17 bases between. The CDR3 coding sequence is TGCGCCAGCAGATACCTGACGGACAGCGCTAACTATGGCTACACCTTC. It encodes CASRYLTDSANYGYTF.

The rearrangement links TRBV7-7 to TRBJ2-1; 11 bases are a match to TRBD2. The CDR3 length is 18 residues. Germline V gives CDR1 SSHAT, CDR2 FNYEAQ (reference sequence). J gave up 2 bases and V 5 bases, and 11 bases lay outside the gene matches. This chain's CDR3 is CASSHRTGLAGPYNEQFF. CDR3 nucleotides: TGTGCCAGCAGCCATCGGACAGGACTAGCGGGCCCCTACAATGAGCAGTTCTTC.

The V call is TRBV6-1, the J call TRBJ2-5, with TRBD1 identical over 10 bases. Per the germline V gene, CDR1 is MNHNS and CDR2 is SASEGT. The length of the CDR3 is 15 residues. V trimming: 6 bases; J trimming: 2 bases; junction bases outside the gene matches: 6. In DNA form, the CDR3 reads TGTGCCAGCAGAAGGACAGGGGGTGGGCAAGAGACCCAGTACTTC. Protein product: CASRRTGGGQETQYF.

This clone has only one observation. The J gene is TRBJ1-5, the V gene TRBV19; tentative D call: TRBD1 (5 bases). Trimming removed 0 bases at V and 4 bases at J, with 16 bases between. CDR3 length equals 17 residues. Germline CDR1 and CDR2: LNHDA and SQIVND (reference sequence). The chain's CDR3 is CASSIDAAAGANQPQHF. The CDR3, as DNA: TGTGCCAGTAGTATAGACGCAGCAGCTGGGGCAAATCAGCCCCAGCATTTT.

V gene TRBV9 combines with J gene TRBJ1-5, with D maybe TRBD1 (5 bases). With 4 bases removed from V and 7 bases from J, the gap between germline ends came to 12 bases. Per germline, CDR1 SGDLS and CDR2 YYNGEE. This CDR3 has 13 residues. The CDR3 coding sequence is TGTGCCAGCAGCACGGGGGGGTGGCAGCCCCAGCATTTT. This translates into CASSTGGWQPQHF.

V and J are TRBV18 and TRBJ2-3; 10 nucleotides agree with TRBD1. This CDR3 has 14 residues. Germline V gene data show CDR1 as KGHSH and CDR2 as LQKENI. Trimming took 3 bases from V and 3 from J; bases not matched to a gene: 0. CDR3 loop: CASSPGQGTDTQYF. DNA of the CDR3: TGTGCCAGCTCACCGGGACAGGGGACAGATACGCAGTATTTT.

The rearrangement links TRBV4-1 to TRBJ1-2; D is uncertain. V was trimmed by 3 bases and J by 1 base, leaving 6 bases between them. This CDR3 has 13 amino acids. Germline assignment: CDR1 MGHRA and CDR2 YSYEKL. The CDR3: CASSQADNYGYTF. The CDR3 nucleotides read TGCGCCAGCAGCCAGGCAGATAACTATGGCTACACCTTC.

The gene calls are TRBV5-4 and TRBJ1-1; no clear D gene. The CDR3 sequence is 12 residues long. Germline V gene sequence: CDR1 SGHNT, CDR2 YYREEE (reference sequence). Trimming stripped 5 bases from V and 5 bases from J, with 10 bases between. CDR3 residues: CASSLSQTEAFF. CDR3 DNA sequence: TGTGCCAGCAGTCTGTCGCAGACTGAAGCTTTCTTT.

This clone appeared a few times. The V call is TRBV6-1, the J call TRBJ2-1, with TRBD1 identical over 9 bases. The junction had 13 bases not matched to a gene; V was cut back by 4 bases and J by 3 bases. Looked up from germline, CDR1 is MNHNS and CDR2 is SASEGT. This CDR3 region has 18 residues. Here the CDR3 DNA reads TGTGCCAGCAGTGCCCGGGACAGGGTAAGATCAGACTACAATGAGCAGTTCTTC. Its protein product is CASSARDRVRSDYNEQFF.

This chain links TRBV2 with TRBJ1-2; 7 bases map to TRBD1. V shed 0 bases and J 4 bases; nucleotides not matched to a gene: 5. Germline assignment: CDR1 SNHLY and CDR2 FYNNEI. This CDR3 has 15 residues. Here the CDR3 DNA reads TGTGCCAGCAGTGAAGCGGGGGGACAGATCTATGGCTACACCTTC. This sequence encodes CASSEAGGQIYGYTF.

The chain couples TRBV12-5 to TRBJ2-1, with 8 positions matching TRBD2. The J segment lost 6 bases and the V segment lost 0 bases, leaving 16 bases of the junction unmatched. The CDR3 covers 19 residues. Germline V gene sequence: CDR1 LGHNT, CDR2 FRNRAP. The CDR3 spells CASGLVLRPRGGPGNEQFF. CDR3 DNA: TGTGCTAGTGGTTTGGTACTTCGCCCTCGGGGGGGCCCTGGCAATGAGCAGTTCTTC.

The rearrangement joins TRBV27 to TRBJ2-7; no reliable D call. With 0 bases removed from V and 3 bases from J, the gap between germline ends came to 12 bases. This CDR3 is built from 15 residues. Germline CDR1 MNHEY, CDR2 SMNVEV (reference sequence). CDR3 DNA sequence: TGTGCCAGCAGTTTATCAACCGGAAGGAGCTACGAGCAGTACTTC. Translation gives CASSLSTGRSYEQYF.

The chain has TRBV19 and TRBJ2-1, with D possibly being TRBD1 (5 bases). From germline, CDR1 is LNHDA and CDR2 SQIVND (reference sequence). Trimming stripped 6 bases from V and 0 bases from J, with 12 bases between. This CDR3 has 15 residues. As DNA, the CDR3 is TGTGCCAGTAGGTGGCAGGGTGGCTCCTACAATGAGCAGTTCTTC. Encoded protein: CASRWQGGSYNEQFF.